This T cell receptor (beta chain) was identified during a study of cytotoxic CD8 clonotypes in ibrutinib-treated CLL. In the study overall: Responses comprised 25 or so partial and 2 complete; at median roughly 66 months, approximately 14 remained remitted and roughly 12 progressed. A median roughly 11 months of treatment, range 6 to 36, preceded the collection of response samples. Overall study findings and caveats: Public clonotypes were seen rarely and were contracted or stable on treatment.

Trimming cost V 0 bases and J 9 bases; bases outside gene matches: 5. This CDR3 has 14 residues. CDR1 and CDR2 (germline): SGHDT, YYEEEE. Depth targeted 1 in 200,000 to 1 in 1 million T cells, averaging approximately 9.3x coverage per clonotype. TCRdb's table, derived via immunoSEQ multiplex PCR, lists solely in-frame clones and lacks some. In the table there are about 57,000 clones, around 60% of which are singletons. Notes on this clone: Antigen specificity is unknown.

The chain joins TRBV5-6 to TRBJ2-4; 8 bases match TRBD1. This clonotype was obtained from a human donor with chronic lymphocytic leukemia. The source material was PBMCs, sampled after 24 months of ibrutinib treatment. The CDR3 here is CASSLVQGTGIQYF. CDR3 DNA sequence: TGTGCCAGCAGCTTGGTGCAGGGGACAGGCATTCAGTACTTC.